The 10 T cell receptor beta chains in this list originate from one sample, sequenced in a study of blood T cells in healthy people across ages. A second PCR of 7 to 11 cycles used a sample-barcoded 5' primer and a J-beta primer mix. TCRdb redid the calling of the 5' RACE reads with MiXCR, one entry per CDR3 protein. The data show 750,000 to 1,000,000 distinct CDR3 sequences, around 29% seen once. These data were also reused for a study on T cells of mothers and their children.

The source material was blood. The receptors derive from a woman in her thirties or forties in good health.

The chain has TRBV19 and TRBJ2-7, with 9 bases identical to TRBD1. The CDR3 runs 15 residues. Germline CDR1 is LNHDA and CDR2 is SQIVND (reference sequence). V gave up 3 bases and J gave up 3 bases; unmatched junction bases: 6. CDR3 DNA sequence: TGTGCCAGTAGTATCCACAGGGGGCAAGGCTACGAGCAGTACTTC. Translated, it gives CASSIHRGQGYEQYF.

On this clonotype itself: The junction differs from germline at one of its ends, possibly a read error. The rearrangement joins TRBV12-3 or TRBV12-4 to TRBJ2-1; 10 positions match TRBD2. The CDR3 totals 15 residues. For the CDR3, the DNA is TGTGCCAGCAGAAGAAGCGGGGGGGCCTACAGTGAGCAGTTCTTC. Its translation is CASRRSGGAYSEQFF.

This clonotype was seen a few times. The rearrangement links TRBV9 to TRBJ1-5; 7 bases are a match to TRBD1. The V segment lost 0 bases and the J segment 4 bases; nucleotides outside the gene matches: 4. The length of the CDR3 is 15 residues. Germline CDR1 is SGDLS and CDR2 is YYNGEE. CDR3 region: CASSVAGGTNQPQHF. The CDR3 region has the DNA TGTGCCAGCAGCGTAGCAGGGGGGACGAATCAGCCCCAGCATTTT.

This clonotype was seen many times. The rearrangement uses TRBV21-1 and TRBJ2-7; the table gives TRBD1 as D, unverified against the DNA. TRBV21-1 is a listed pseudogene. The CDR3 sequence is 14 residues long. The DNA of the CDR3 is TGTGCCAGCAGCACTCTGACAGCTAACTACGAGCAGTACTTC. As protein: CASSTLTANYEQYF.

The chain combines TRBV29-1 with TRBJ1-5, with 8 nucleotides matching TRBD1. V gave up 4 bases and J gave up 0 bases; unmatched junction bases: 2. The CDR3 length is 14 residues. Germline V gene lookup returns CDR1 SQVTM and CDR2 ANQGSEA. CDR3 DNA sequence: TGCAGCGTTGCAGGGGGCAATAGCAATCAGCCCCAGCATTTT. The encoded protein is CSVAGGNSNQPQHF.

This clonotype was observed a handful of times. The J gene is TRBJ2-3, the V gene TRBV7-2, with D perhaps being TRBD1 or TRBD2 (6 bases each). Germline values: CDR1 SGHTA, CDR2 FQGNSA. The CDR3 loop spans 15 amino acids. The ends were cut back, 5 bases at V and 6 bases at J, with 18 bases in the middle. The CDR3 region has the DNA TGTGCCAGCAGCCGTACCGGGACGGGGGCGGATACGCAGTATTTT. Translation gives CASSRTGTGADTQYF. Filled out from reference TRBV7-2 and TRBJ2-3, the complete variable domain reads GAGVSQSPSNKVTEKGKDVELRCDPISGHTALYWYRQSLGQGLEFLIYFQGNSAPDKSGLPSDRFSAERTGGSVSTLTIQRTQQEDSAVYLCASSRTGTGADTQYFGPGTRLTVL.

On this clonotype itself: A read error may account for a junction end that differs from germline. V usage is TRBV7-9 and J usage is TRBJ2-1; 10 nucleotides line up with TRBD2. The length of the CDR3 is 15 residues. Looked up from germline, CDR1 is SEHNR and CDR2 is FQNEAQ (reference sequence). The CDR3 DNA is TGTACCAGCAGCGATGGACTAGCGGAGTACAATGAGCAGTTCTTC. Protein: CTSSDGLAEYNEQFF.

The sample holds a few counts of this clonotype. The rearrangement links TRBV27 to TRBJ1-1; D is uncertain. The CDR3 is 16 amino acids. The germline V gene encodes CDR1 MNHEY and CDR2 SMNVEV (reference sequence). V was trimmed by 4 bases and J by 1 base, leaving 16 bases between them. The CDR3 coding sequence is TGTGCCAGCAGTTCCCCCCACAGACGGGGGAACACTGAAGCTTTCTTT. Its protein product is CASSSPHRRGNTEAFF.

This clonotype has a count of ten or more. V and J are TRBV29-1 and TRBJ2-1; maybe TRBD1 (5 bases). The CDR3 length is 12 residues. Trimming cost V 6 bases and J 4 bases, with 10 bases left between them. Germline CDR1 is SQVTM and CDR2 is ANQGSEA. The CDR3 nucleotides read TGCAGCGTCGATAGGGGTTACAATGAGCAGTTCTTC. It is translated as CSVDRGYNEQFF.

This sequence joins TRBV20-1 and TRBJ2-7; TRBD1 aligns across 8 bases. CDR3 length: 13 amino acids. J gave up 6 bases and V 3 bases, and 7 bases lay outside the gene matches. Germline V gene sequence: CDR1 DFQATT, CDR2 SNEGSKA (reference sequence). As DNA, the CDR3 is TGCAGTGCTAGTCAACAGGGGGGTGGCGAGCAGTACTTC. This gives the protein CSASQQGGGEQYF.